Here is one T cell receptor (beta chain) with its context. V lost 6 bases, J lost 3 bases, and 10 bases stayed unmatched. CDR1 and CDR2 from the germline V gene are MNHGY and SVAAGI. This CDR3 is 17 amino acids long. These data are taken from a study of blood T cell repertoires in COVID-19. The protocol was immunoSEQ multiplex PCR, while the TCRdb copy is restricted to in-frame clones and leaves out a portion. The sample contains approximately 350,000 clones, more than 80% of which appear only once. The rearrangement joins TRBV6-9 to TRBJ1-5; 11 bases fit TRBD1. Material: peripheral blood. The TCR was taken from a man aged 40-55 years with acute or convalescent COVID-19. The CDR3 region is CASRPPGQGGDNQPQHF. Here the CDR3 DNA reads TGTGCCAGCAGGCCCCCGGGACAGGGGGGAGACAATCAGCCCCAGCATTTT.